A single sample gave rise to the 18 T cell receptor beta chains below, sequenced in a study of memory CD4+ T cells and cytomegalovirus serostatus (dated by TCRdb to between 2019 and 2020). A FACSAria II was used to sort memory CD4+ T cells, defined as single viable CD3+CD4+CD8-CD45RO+ cells. The library relied on the immunoSEQ multiplex PCR assay. What TCRdb holds here is the immuneACCESS table cut down to in-frame rearrangements. Part of the clones is not present; checked against another copy, under half of the missing clones reflect an unresolved V gene, and the others are unexplained. The sample contains just under 65,000 clones, roughly three quarters of them found a single time. The top ten hold almost 0.9% of the sample. Specimen: memory CD4+ T cells from blood. These receptors originate from an adult in good health and CMV-seronegative.

J is TRBJ1-2 and V is TRBV28; D perhaps matches TRBD1 (5 bases). CDR3 length: 13 amino acids. CDR1 is MDHEN, CDR2 SYDVKM, per germline. Trimming shortened V by 8 bases and J by 4 bases, and 14 bases separated the two germline ends. Here the CDR3 reads CASGGGFGYGYTF. The CDR3 DNA reads TGTGCCAGCGGGGGGGGGTTTGGCTATGGCTACACCTTC.

J is TRBJ2-5 and V is TRBV19; 8 positions agree with TRBD1. Unmatched junction bases numbered 7, after V lost 3 bases and J lost 4 bases. The CDR3 totals 15 residues. Germline V gene data show CDR1 as LNHDA and CDR2 as SQIVND (reference sequence). CDR3 bases: TGTGCCAGTAGTATCCGGACAGGGTCTGGAGAGACCCAGTACTTC. Protein: CASSIRTGSGETQYF.

The V call is TRBV27, the J call TRBJ1-2; maybe TRBD1 (6 bases). The length of the CDR3 is 13 residues. Germline V gene lookup returns CDR1 MNHEY and CDR2 SMNVEV (reference sequence). The ends were cut back, 5 bases at V and 8 bases at J, with 15 bases in the middle. The CDR3 DNA sequence: TGTGCCAGCAGTCCCCGGGACAAGCAGGGCTACACCTTC. Residues: CASSPRDKQGYTF.

The rearrangement links TRBV19 to TRBJ2-2; the match to TRBD2 covers 7 bases. The CDR3 contains 14 residues. CDR1 and CDR2 (germline): LNHDA, SQIVND (reference sequence). J lost 3 bases, V lost 8 bases, and 6 bases had no gene match. The chain's CDR3 is CASRLAGDTGELFF. CDR3 bases: TGTGCCAGTCGTTTGGCGGGGGACACCGGGGAGCTGTTTTTT. The whole variable domain, filled in from reference TRBV19 and TRBJ2-2, reads DGGITQSPKYLFRKEGQNVTLSCEQNLNHDAMYWYRQDPGQGLRLIYYSQIVNDFQKGDIAEGYSVSREKKESFPLTVTSAQKNPTAFYLCASRLAGDTGELFFGEGSRLTVL.

The V call is TRBV30, the J call TRBJ2-1; 7 bases match TRBD2. This CDR3 spans 15 amino acids. The trim removed 1 base at V and 0 bases at J, leaving 3 bases unmatched. CDR1 and CDR2 from the germline V gene are GTSNPN and SVGIG (reference sequence). CDR3 protein: CAWSGLAGSYNEQFF. CDR3 bases: TGTGCCTGGAGTGGACTAGCCGGCTCCTACAATGAGCAGTTCTTC.

As for this clone: The limits of the CDR3 on the DNA are not certain, so only TCRdb's listed CDR3 is given. V is TRBV29-1 and J is TRBJ1-2; TRBD1 is the table's D call and was not checked against the DNA. The CDR3 length is 13 residues, termini included. Germline loops: CDR1 SQVTM, CDR2 ANQGSEA. CDR3 protein: CSVVGQGSMLNTF.

This chain connects TRBV6-5 to TRBJ2-1; 8 bases align to TRBD2. The V gene end was trimmed by 6 bases and the J gene end by 1 base; junction bases not matched to a gene: 5. The CDR3 is 15 residues long. The germline V gene encodes CDR1 MNHEY and CDR2 SVGAGI. The CDR3 reads CASRGLAGSYNEQFF. CDR3 in DNA: TGTGCCAGCAGGGGGCTAGCGGGTTCCTACAATGAGCAGTTCTTC.

The gene calls are TRBV28 and TRBJ2-5; 7 nucleotides line up with TRBD1. The CDR3 length is 16 residues. V gave up 1 base and J gave up 4 bases; unmatched junction bases: 9. Germline assignment: CDR1 MDHEN and CDR2 SYDVKM. In DNA form, the CDR3 reads TGTGCCAGCAGTTTATCGCCCCGGGCAGGGGGAGAGACCCAGTACTTC. The encoded protein is CASSLSPRAGGETQYF.

The rearrangement joins TRBV10-3 to TRBJ1-3; 8 bases are a match to TRBD1. Trimming at V came to 4 bases and at J to 4 bases, leaving 3 bases not matched to a gene. CDR1 and CDR2 from the germline V gene are ENHRY and SYGVKD. CDR3 size: 14 residues. CDR3 DNA sequence: TGTGCCATCAGTGGGGGACAGGACGGAAACACCATATATTTT. It is translated as CAISGGQDGNTIYF.

The chain couples TRBV10-3 to TRBJ1-1; D not certain. Trimming pared 4 bases from V and 5 bases from J, leaving 5 bases between. Germline V CDR1 and CDR2: ENHRY, SYGVKD. CDR3 length: 11 amino acids. CDR3 in amino acids: CAISARTEAFF. The DNA for the CDR3 is TGTGCCATCAGTGCGCGGACTGAAGCTTTCTTT.

This clone has just one count. The CDR3, as DNA: TGTGCCAGCAGCGTTACAGGGAACACCGGGGAGCTGTTTTTT. Protein product: CASSVTGNTGELFF. The chain combines TRBV6-1 with TRBJ2-2; tentatively, D is TRBD1 (5 bases). The length of the CDR3 is 14 residues. Trimming removed 6 bases from V and 1 base from J, with 9 bases in between. The germline CDR1 and CDR2 sequences are MNHNS and SASEGT.

In DNA form, the CDR3 reads TGTGCCAGCAGCTTAGAGGGAATGGAGTCGGACGATCCCTACAGGAGCTACACCTTC. It is translated as CASSLEGMESDDPYRSYTF. V is TRBV7-2 and J is TRBJ1-2; D is possibly TRBD1 (5 bases). Germline assignment: CDR1 SGHTA and CDR2 FQGNSA. This CDR3 spans 19 amino acids. The V gene lost 1 base and the J gene lost 9 bases, with 30 bases spanning the gap. Full variable domain (missing parts from reference TRBV7-2 and TRBJ1-2): GAGVSQSPSNKVTEKGKDVELRCDPISGHTALYWYRQSLGQGLEFLIYFQGNSAPDKSGLPSDRFSAERTGGSVSTLTIQRTQQEDSAVYLCASSLEGMESDDPYRSYTFGSGTRLTVV.

The rearrangement uses TRBV2 and TRBJ2-2; D is perhaps TRBD2 (6 bases). Trimming left V 4 bases short and J 4 bases short, with 16 bases between. This CDR3 has 16 residues. CDR1 SNHLY and CDR2 FYNNEI come from the germline V gene. The CDR3 spells CASSGGRDGGTGELFF. In DNA, the CDR3 is TGTGCCAGCAGTGGTGGGCGGGATGGGGGCACCGGGGAGCTGTTTTTT.

The chain couples TRBV11-2 to TRBJ1-6, with TRBD1 as a possible D gene (5 bases). The CDR3 length is 14 residues. The germline CDR1 and CDR2 sequences are SGHAT and FQNNGV. V was shortened by 0 bases and J by 7 bases, with 7 bases between the two germline ends. The CDR3 reads CASSLETANSPLHF. The CDR3 DNA is TGTGCCAGCAGCTTAGAGACAGCGAATTCACCCCTCCACTTT.

The CDR3 protein is CAWSAGTTYEQYF. CDR3 sequence (DNA): TGTGCCTGGAGTGCCGGGACAACCTACGAGCAGTACTTC. The rearrangement links TRBV30 to TRBJ2-7, with TRBD1 as a possible D gene (6 bases). Germline values: CDR1 GTSNPN, CDR2 SVGIG (reference sequence). Deletions cut 1 base from V and 2 bases from J, with 9 bases between. There are 13 residues in the CDR3.

The chain is built from TRBV5-1 and TRBJ1-3; D call uncertain. V was pared by 0 bases and J by 0 bases, with 10 bases between. This CDR3 spans 16 amino acids. Germline assignment: CDR1 SGHRS and CDR2 YFSETQ. CDR3 loop: CASSLGQANSGNTIYF. In DNA, the CDR3 is TGCGCCAGCAGCTTGGGGCAGGCGAACTCTGGAAACACCATATATTTT.

CDR3 amino acids: CASSPRVNANTGELFF. CDR3 sequence (DNA): TGTGCCAGCTCACCCCGGGTGAACGCGAACACCGGGGAGCTGTTTTTT. This chain uses TRBV18 with TRBJ2-2, with unresolved D. CDR1 is KGHSH, CDR2 LQKENI, per germline. The CDR3 is 16 amino acids. Trimming shortened V by 3 bases and J by 0 bases, and 11 bases separated the two germline ends.

The chain couples TRBV11-2 to TRBJ1-1; 8 bases line up with TRBD1. Trimming cost V 3 bases and J 5 bases; bases outside gene matches: 14. The germline CDR1 and CDR2 sequences are SGHAT and FQNNGV. The CDR3 runs 17 residues. The CDR3, as DNA: TGTGCCAGCAGCTTTAGGGCCCCAACAGGGGGAGGGACTGAAGCTTTCTTT. This translates into CASSFRAPTGGGTEAFF. The full variable domain, completed using reference TRBV11-2 and TRBJ1-1, is EAGVAQSPRYKIIEKRQSVAFWCNPISGHATLYWYQQILGQGPKLLIQFQNNGVVDDSQLPKDRFSAERLKGVDSTLKIQPAKLEDSAVYLCASSFRAPTGGGTEAFFGQGTRLTVV.